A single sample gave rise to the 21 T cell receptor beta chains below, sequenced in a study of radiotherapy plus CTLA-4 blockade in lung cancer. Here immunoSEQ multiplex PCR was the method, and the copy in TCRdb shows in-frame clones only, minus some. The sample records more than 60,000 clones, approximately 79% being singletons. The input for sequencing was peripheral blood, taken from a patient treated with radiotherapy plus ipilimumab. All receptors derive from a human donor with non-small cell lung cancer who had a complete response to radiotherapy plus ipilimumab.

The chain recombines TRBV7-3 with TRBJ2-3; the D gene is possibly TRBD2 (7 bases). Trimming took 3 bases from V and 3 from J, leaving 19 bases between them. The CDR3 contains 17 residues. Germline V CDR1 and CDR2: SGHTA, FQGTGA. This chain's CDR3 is CASSFRRGAGLTDTQYF. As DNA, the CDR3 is TGTGCCAGCAGCTTCCGACGGGGGGCGGGACTGACAGATACGCAGTATTTT.

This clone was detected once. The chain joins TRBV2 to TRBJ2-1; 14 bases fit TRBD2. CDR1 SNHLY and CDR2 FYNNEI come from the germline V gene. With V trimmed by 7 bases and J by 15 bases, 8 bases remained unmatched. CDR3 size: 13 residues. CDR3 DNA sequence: TGTGCCAGCACATCCGGGACTAGCGGGGGAGGGTTCTTC. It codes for CASTSGTSGGGFF.

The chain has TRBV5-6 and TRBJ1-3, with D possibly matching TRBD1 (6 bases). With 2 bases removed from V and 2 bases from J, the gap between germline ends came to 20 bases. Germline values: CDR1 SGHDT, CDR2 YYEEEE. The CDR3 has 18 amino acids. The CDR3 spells CASSFRQAQRNPGNTIYF. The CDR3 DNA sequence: TGTGCCAGCAGCTTCAGACAGGCCCAACGCAATCCTGGAAACACCATATATTTT.

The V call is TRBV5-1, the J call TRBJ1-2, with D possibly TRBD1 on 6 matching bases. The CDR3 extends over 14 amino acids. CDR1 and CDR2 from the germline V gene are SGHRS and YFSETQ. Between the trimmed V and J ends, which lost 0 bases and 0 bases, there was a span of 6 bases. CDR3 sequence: CASSLGGPNYGYTF. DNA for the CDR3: TGCGCCAGCAGCTTGGGGGGGCCTAACTATGGCTACACCTTC.

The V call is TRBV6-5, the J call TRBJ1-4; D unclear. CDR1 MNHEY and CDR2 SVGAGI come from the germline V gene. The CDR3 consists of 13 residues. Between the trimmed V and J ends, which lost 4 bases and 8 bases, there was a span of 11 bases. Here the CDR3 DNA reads TGTGCCAGCAGTTTTTCCCCCGGGGAAAAACTGTTTTTT. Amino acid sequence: CASSFSPGEKLFF.

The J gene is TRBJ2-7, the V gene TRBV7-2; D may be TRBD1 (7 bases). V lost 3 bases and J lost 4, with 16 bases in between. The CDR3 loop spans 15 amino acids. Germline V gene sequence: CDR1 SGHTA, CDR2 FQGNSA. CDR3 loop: CASSFPRQGGYEQYF. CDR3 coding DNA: TGTGCCAGCAGCTTCCCCAGACAGGGAGGATACGAGCAGTACTTC.

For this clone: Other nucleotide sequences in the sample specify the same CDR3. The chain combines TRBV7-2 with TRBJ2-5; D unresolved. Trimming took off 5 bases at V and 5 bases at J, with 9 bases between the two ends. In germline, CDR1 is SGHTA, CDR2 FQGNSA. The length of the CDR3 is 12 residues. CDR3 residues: CASSLARETQYF. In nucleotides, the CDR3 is TGTGCCAGCAGCCTGGCGAGGGAGACCCAGTACTTC.

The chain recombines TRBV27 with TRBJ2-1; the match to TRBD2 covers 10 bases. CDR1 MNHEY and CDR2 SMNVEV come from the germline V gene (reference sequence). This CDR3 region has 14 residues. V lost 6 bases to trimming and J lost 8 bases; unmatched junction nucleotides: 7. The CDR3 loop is CASSSPGLAYEQFF. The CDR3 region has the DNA TGTGCCAGCAGCTCCCCGGGACTAGCGTATGAGCAGTTCTTC.

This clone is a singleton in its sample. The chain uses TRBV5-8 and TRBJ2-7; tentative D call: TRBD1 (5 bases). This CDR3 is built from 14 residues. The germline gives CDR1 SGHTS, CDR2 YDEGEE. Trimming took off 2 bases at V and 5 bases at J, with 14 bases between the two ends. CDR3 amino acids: CASSFGKGVDEQYF. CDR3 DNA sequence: TGTGCCAGCAGCTTTGGTAAAGGGGTCGACGAGCAGTACTTC.

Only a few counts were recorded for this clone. As DNA, the CDR3 is TGTGCCAGTAGTATAGGTAGAGTTAACACTGAAGCTTTCTTT. Protein: CASSIGRVNTEAFF. V usage is TRBV19 and J usage is TRBJ1-1; D unresolved. Germline CDR1 and CDR2: LNHDA and SQIVND (reference sequence). The CDR3 is made up of 14 amino acids. The V end lost 1 base, the J end lost 2 bases, and 8 bases lay between the germline ends.

CDR3 sequence (DNA): TGTGCCAGCAGCCTACAGACAGGAACCCCCTACGAGCAGTACTTC. Its translation is CASSLQTGTPYEQYF. The V and J genes are TRBV7-2 and TRBJ2-7; tentatively, D is TRBD1 (6 bases). Looked up from germline, CDR1 is SGHTA and CDR2 is FQGNSA. The CDR3 is 15 residues long. Trimming removed 5 bases at V and 2 bases at J, with 16 bases between.

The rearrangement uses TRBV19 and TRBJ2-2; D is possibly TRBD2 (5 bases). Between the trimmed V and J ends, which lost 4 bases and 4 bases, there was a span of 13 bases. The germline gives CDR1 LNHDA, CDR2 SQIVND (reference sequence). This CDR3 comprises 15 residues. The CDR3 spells CASSSRREFTGELFF. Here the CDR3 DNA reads TGTGCCAGTAGTAGCCGACGGGAATTCACCGGGGAGCTGTTTTTT.

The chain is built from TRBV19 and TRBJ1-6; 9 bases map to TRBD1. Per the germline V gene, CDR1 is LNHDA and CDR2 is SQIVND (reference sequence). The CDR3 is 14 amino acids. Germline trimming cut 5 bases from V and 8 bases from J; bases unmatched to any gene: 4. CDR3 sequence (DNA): TGTGCCAGTAGTGACCGGGACAGGGATTCACCCCTCCACTTT. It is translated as CASSDRDRDSPLHF.

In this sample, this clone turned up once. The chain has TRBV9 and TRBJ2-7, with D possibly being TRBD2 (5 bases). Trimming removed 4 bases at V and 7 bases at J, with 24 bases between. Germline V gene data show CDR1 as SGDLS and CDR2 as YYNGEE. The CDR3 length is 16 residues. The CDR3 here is CASSSTDWSEWEEQYF. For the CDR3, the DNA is TGTGCCAGCAGCTCCACGGACTGGTCGGAGTGGGAGGAGCAGTACTTC. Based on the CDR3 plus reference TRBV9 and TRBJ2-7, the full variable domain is DSGVTQTPKHLITATGQRVTLRCSPRSGDLSVYWYQQSLDQGLQFLIQYYNGEERAKGNILERFSAQQFPDLHSELNLSSLELGDSALYFCASSSTDWSEWEEQYFGPGTRLTVT.

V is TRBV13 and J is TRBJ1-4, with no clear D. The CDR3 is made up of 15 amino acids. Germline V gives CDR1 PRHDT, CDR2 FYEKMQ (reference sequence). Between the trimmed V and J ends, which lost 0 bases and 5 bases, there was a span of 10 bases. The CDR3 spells CASSLGRPVNEKLFF. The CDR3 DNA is TGTGCCAGCAGCTTAGGCCGTCCCGTGAATGAAAAACTGTTTTTT.

The CDR3 DNA reads as TGTGCCAGCAGTGCCGGGTCAGCACAAGAGACCCAGTACTTC. This encodes CASSAGSAQETQYF. The chain combines TRBV6-1 with TRBJ2-5; D is undetermined. Germline values: CDR1 MNHNS, CDR2 SASEGT. Between the trimmed V and J ends, which lost 4 bases and 2 bases, there was a span of 11 bases. This CDR3 is 14 amino acids long.

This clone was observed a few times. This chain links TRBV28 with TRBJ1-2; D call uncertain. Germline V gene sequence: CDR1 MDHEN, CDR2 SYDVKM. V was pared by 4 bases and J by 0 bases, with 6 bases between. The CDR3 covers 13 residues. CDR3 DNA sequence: TGTGCCAGCAGTTCCCTAGCTAACTATGGCTACACCTTC. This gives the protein CASSSLANYGYTF.

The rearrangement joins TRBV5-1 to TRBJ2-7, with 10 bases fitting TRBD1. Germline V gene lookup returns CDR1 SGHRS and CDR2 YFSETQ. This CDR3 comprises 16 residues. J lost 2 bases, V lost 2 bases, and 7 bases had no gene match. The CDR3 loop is CASSFGQGGTTYEQYF. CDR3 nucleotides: TGCGCCAGCAGCTTTGGACAGGGGGGAACGACCTACGAGCAGTACTTC.

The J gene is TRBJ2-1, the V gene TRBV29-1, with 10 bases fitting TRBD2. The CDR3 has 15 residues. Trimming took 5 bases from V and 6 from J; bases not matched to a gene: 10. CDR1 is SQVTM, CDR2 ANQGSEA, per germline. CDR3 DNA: TGCAGCGTTTCAGGGACTAGCGTCGGTGGCAATGAGCAGTTCTTC. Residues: CSVSGTSVGGNEQFF.

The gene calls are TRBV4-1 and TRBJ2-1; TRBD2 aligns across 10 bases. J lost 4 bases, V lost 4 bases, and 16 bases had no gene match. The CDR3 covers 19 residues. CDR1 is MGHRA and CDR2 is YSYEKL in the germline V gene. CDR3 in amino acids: CASSLQALAGTIVYNEQFF. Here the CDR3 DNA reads TGCGCCAGCAGCCTACAGGCACTAGCGGGGACGATAGTGTACAATGAGCAGTTCTTC.

Here the CDR3 DNA reads TGTGCCAGCTCCCGCGGACAGCAATATAGCAATCAGCCCCAGCATTTT. Protein product: CASSRGQQYSNQPQHF. J is TRBJ1-5 and V is TRBV18, with a weak D call TRBD1 (6 bases). The V end lost 6 bases, the J end lost 0 bases, and 15 bases lay between the germline ends. The germline gives CDR1 KGHSH, CDR2 LQKENI. This CDR3 has 16 residues.